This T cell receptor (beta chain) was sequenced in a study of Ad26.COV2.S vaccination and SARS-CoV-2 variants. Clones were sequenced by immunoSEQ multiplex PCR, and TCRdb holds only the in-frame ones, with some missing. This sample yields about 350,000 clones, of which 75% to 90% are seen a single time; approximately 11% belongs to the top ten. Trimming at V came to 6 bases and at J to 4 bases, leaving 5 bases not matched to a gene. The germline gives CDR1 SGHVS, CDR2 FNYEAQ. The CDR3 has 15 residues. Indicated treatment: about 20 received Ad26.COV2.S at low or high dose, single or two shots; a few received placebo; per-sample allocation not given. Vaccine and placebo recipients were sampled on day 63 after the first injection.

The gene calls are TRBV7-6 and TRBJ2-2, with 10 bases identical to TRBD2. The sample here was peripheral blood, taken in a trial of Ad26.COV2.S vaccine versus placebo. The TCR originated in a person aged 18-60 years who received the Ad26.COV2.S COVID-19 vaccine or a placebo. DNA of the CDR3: TGTGCCAGCAGTCTAGCGGGGGAATTCACCGGGGAGCTGTTTTTT. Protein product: CASSLAGEFTGELFF.